Shown below are 22 T cell receptor beta chains from a single sample sequenced in a study of blood T cell repertoires in COVID-19. Only in-frame clones appear in the TCRdb table, and some are missing; sequencing was by immunoSEQ multiplex PCR. The sample has 250,000 or so clones; approximately 90% are singletons. The sample was PBMCs or T cells enriched from blood (not recorded which). These receptors were collected from a man aged 40-49 years who had been exposed to COVID-19.

This clone has only one observation. The CDR3 nucleotides read TGTGCCAGCGGACTAGCTTCCTACAATGAGCAGTTCTTC. Protein product: CASGLASYNEQFF. V is TRBV2 and J is TRBJ2-1; 8 bases map to TRBD2. Germline CDR1 reads SNHLY; CDR2 reads FYNNEI. CDR3 length: 13 amino acids. J was trimmed by 1 base and V by 8 bases; bases with no gene match: 1.

The rearrangement links TRBV9 to TRBJ1-2; 9 bases match TRBD1. CDR1 and CDR2 (germline): SGDLS, YYNGEE. The junction had 5 bases not matched to a gene; V was cut back by 1 base and J by 4 bases. The CDR3 spans 15 residues. CDR3 loop: CASSVTQGARYGYTF. The DNA of the CDR3 is TGTGCCAGCAGCGTAACACAGGGGGCTCGCTATGGCTACACCTTC.

This clone has only one observation. The chain combines TRBV27 with TRBJ1-4; 9 bases map to TRBD1. Germline V gene lookup returns CDR1 MNHEY and CDR2 SMNVEV (reference sequence). The J segment lost 3 bases and the V segment lost 4 bases, leaving 9 bases of the junction unmatched. CDR3 length: 17 residues. DNA of the CDR3: TGTGCCAGCAGTTCCCACCGGGACAGGGAAGCTAATGAAAAACTGTTTTTT. As protein: CASSSHRDREANEKLFF.

J is TRBJ2-7 and V is TRBV6-1; possible D gene TRBD2, 5 bases. Trimming removed 0 bases at V and 0 bases at J, with 18 bases between. From germline, CDR1 is MNHNS and CDR2 SASEGT. This CDR3 spans 18 amino acids. CDR3 sequence reads: CASSEAKLFGGSSYEQYF. CDR3 sequence (DNA): TGTGCCAGCAGTGAAGCTAAGCTGTTTGGTGGGAGCTCCTACGAGCAGTACTTC.

The rearrangement joins TRBV30 to TRBJ2-3; 15 nucleotides line up with TRBD2. CDR3 size: 16 residues. Per the germline V gene, CDR1 is GTSNPN and CDR2 is SVGIG (reference sequence). The junction had 6 bases not matched to a gene; V was cut back by 3 bases and J by 5 bases. CDR3 coding DNA: TGTGCCTGGAGGAAAGGGACTAGCGGGAGGTTAGATACGCAGTATTTT. Protein sequence: CAWRKGTSGRLDTQYF.

Regarding this clone: Within the sample, other DNA sequences also encode this same CDR3. The chain recombines TRBV15 with TRBJ2-5, with D maybe TRBD2 (5 bases). Germline CDR1 is LNHNV and CDR2 is YYDKDF (reference sequence). This CDR3 contains 14 residues. V was shortened by 3 bases and J by 4 bases, with 12 bases between the two germline ends. CDR3 nucleotide sequence: TGTGCCACCAGCAGCCGACTCGGGGTAGAGACCCAGTACTTC. This codes for CATSSRLGVETQYF.

This CDR3 is CASSTVIQGAQNEAFF. In nucleotides, the CDR3 is TGTGCCAGCAGTACGGTTATCCAGGGGGCGCAAAATGAAGCTTTCTTT. The genes are TRBV28 and TRBJ1-1; TRBD1 aligns across 8 bases. This CDR3 is built from 16 residues. V trimming: 5 bases; J trimming: 7 bases; junction bases outside the gene matches: 15. Germline CDR1 is MDHEN and CDR2 is SYDVKM.

V usage is TRBV18 and J usage is TRBJ1-5; 8 bases are a match to TRBD1. J was trimmed by 3 bases and V by 5 bases; bases with no gene match: 6. This CDR3 comprises 15 residues. Looked up from germline, CDR1 is KGHSH and CDR2 is LQKENI. The CDR3 sequence: CASSASTGVNQPQHF. CDR3 sequence (DNA): TGTGCCAGCTCAGCTTCGACAGGGGTCAATCAGCCCCAGCATTTT. Filled out from reference TRBV18 and TRBJ1-5, the complete variable domain reads NAGVMQNPRHLVRRRGQEARLRCSPMKGHSHVYWYRQLPEEGLKFMVYLQKENIIDESGMPKERFSAEFPKEGPSILRIQQVVRGDSAAYFCASSASTGVNQPQHFGDGTRLSIL.

This CDR3 is CASSYTLGQGLYF. CDR3 DNA sequence: TGTGCCAGCAGCTACACCCTTGGACAGGGGCTTTACTTC. V gene TRBV7-8 combines with J gene TRBJ2-7; 9 nucleotides agree with TRBD1. The CDR3 has 13 residues. Germline V gives CDR1 SGHVS, CDR2 FQNEAQ. Unmatched junction bases numbered 11, after V lost 4 bases and J lost 13 bases.

This rearrangement joins TRBV10-3 to TRBJ2-1; weak D call: TRBD1 (5 bases). Germline V lookup: CDR1 ENHRY, CDR2 SYGVKD. The ends were cut back, 0 bases at V and 10 bases at J, with 13 bases in the middle. The CDR3 totals 14 residues. The CDR3 coding sequence is TGTGCCATCAGTGAGTCCCTCAGGGTCGAAGAGCAGTTCTTC. Its translation is CAISESLRVEEQFF.

There are a few counts of this clone. The chain uses TRBV7-9 and TRBJ2-2; tentatively, D is TRBD2 (6 bases). Germline CDR1 reads SEHNR; CDR2 reads FQNEAQ (reference sequence). This CDR3 region has 18 residues. Trimming left V 1 base short and J 7 bases short, with 22 bases between. As DNA, the CDR3 is TGTGCCAGCAGCTTAGACCGCGGAGCTCCTGTCGGGAGCGGGGAGCTGTTTTTT. Encoded protein: CASSLDRGAPVGSGELFF.

The rearrangement links TRBV5-1 to TRBJ2-3; 9 nucleotides align to TRBD1. The ends lost 0 bases at V and 1 base at J; junction bases unmatched: 12. This CDR3 spans 19 amino acids. From germline, CDR1 is SGHRS and CDR2 YFSETQ. The CDR3 spells CASSLVPGQGLGRTDTQYF. CDR3 sequence (DNA): TGCGCCAGCAGCTTGGTCCCGGGACAGGGATTGGGCCGCACAGATACGCAGTATTTT.

This clone was seen once. This chain joins TRBV14 and TRBJ2-1, with TRBD2 as a possible D gene (6 bases). This CDR3 has 14 amino acids. Germline CDR1 reads SGHDN; CDR2 reads FVKESK. V was clipped by 5 bases and J by 4 bases, with 12 bases between them. The CDR3 loop is CASSGGTSYNEQFF. The CDR3 DNA reads as TGTGCCAGCAGCGGAGGGACTTCGTACAATGAGCAGTTCTTC.

The count of this clone is one. The chain combines TRBV28 with TRBJ1-2; D not certain. Germline CDR1 MDHEN, CDR2 SYDVKM. Trimming pared 4 bases from V and 7 bases from J, leaving 7 bases between. There are 11 residues in the CDR3. The CDR3 reads CASSYGLGYTF. In DNA, the CDR3 is TGTGCCAGCAGTTACGGACTTGGCTACACCTTC.

V gene TRBV9 combines with J gene TRBJ1-3; tentative D call: TRBD1 (6 bases). Germline V gene sequence: CDR1 SGDLS, CDR2 YYNGEE. With 0 bases removed from V and 1 base from J, the gap between germline ends came to 17 bases. The CDR3 is made up of 18 amino acids. Here the CDR3 reads CASSVDPRETGSGNTIYF. The CDR3 nucleotides are TGTGCCAGCAGCGTAGACCCACGGGAAACAGGGTCTGGAAACACCATATATTTT.

The sample holds a few counts of this clone. The chain combines TRBV5-1 with TRBJ2-3, with 11 bases identical to TRBD2. The CDR3 is 20 residues long. Germline V gives CDR1 SGHRS, CDR2 YFSETQ. Trimming at V came to 4 bases and at J to 0 bases, leaving 16 bases not matched to a gene. CDR3 in amino acids: CASSPKGYPGLADSTDTQYF. CDR3 in DNA: TGCGCCAGCAGCCCCAAGGGGTATCCGGGACTAGCGGATAGCACAGATACGCAGTATTTT.

The chain is built from TRBV4-1 and TRBJ1-2, with 7 nucleotides matching TRBD1. V lost 1 base, J lost 7 bases, and 12 bases stayed unmatched. Looked up from germline, CDR1 is MGHRA and CDR2 is YSYEKL. The CDR3 is 16 residues long. The CDR3 DNA is TGCGCCAGCAGCCAAGCACCTGCACAGGGGATGAGTGGCTACACCTTC. Encoded protein: CASSQAPAQGMSGYTF.

The gene calls are TRBV14 and TRBJ1-1, with D unresolved. The CDR3 runs to 15 residues. V dropped 2 bases and J dropped 1 base, with 11 bases sitting between them. From germline, CDR1 is SGHDN and CDR2 FVKESK. CDR3 bases: TGTGCCAGCAGCCAATTATTCTCGAGGAACACTGAAGCTTTCTTT. It is translated as CASSQLFSRNTEAFF.

This clone appeared a single time. This sample also contains other DNA sequences that code for the same CDR3. The chain joins TRBV5-1 to TRBJ1-5, with D possibly TRBD1 on 6 matching bases. The germline V and J ends were trimmed by 3 bases and 2 bases, with 9 bases remaining between them. This CDR3 has 14 amino acids. Per the germline V gene, CDR1 is SGHRS and CDR2 is YFSETQ. The CDR3 reads CASSSEGGNQPQHF. The CDR3 nucleotides are TGCGCCAGCAGCTCCGAGGGGGGCAATCAGCCCCAGCATTTT.

This clone was seen just once. The rearrangement links TRBV4-1 to TRBJ2-1; no clear D. With 4 bases removed from V and 6 bases from J, the gap between germline ends came to 4 bases. Germline CDR1 is MGHRA and CDR2 is YSYEKL. The CDR3 sequence is 11 residues long. The CDR3 DNA reads as TGCGCCAGCAGCCGGCTCAATGAGCAGTTCTTC. Translation gives CASSRLNEQFF.

With respect to this clone: The sample contains more than one DNA sequence encoding this CDR3. The V and J genes are TRBV7-3 and TRBJ2-2; D is uncertain. CDR3 size: 12 residues. V lost 5 bases, J lost 7 bases, and 8 bases lay in between. Germline CDR1 is SGHTA and CDR2 is FQGTGA. As DNA, the CDR3 is TGTGCCAGCAGCCCCCCGGGCGGGGAGCTGTTTTTT. It codes for CASSPPGGELFF.

The chain carries TRBV4-2 and TRBJ2-3; tentatively, D is TRBD1 (6 bases). Between the trimmed V and J ends, which lost 1 base and 5 bases, there was a span of 10 bases. CDR1 and CDR2 (germline): LGHNA, YNFKEQ. CDR3 length: 14 amino acids. The CDR3 protein is CASSQGQVKDTQYF. The CDR3 bases are TGTGCCAGCAGCCAAGGACAGGTTAAAGATACGCAGTATTTT.